Below, 5 T cell receptor beta chains from the same sample are listed, as sequenced in a study of T cell responses to AZD1222 COVID-19 vaccine. The repertoire was sequenced with immunoSEQ multiplex PCR; TCRdb's copy has only in-frame clones and lacks some. The sample contains about 180,000 clones, approximately 92% of which appear only once. The material sequenced was peripheral blood, taken on day 0 of AZD1222 vaccination. These receptor sequences come from an adult in good health.

The V gene is TRBV11-3, the J gene TRBJ2-5; D gene ambiguous. V was clipped by 5 bases and J by 0 bases, with 10 bases between them. CDR1 is SGHNT and CDR2 is YENEEA in the germline V gene. The CDR3 is made up of 14 amino acids. The CDR3, as DNA: TGTGCCAGCAGCCAGAACAGCGACCAAGAGACCCAGTACTTC. This codes for CASSQNSDQETQYF.

The chain couples TRBV13 to TRBJ2-5; D is possibly TRBD2 (6 bases). This CDR3 spans 15 amino acids. Germline V gene sequence: CDR1 PRHDT, CDR2 FYEKMQ (reference sequence). Trimming pared 4 bases from V and 0 bases from J, leaving 12 bases between. CDR3: CASSSTPSDQETQYF. The CDR3 DNA is TGTGCCAGCAGCTCAACCCCTAGCGACCAAGAGACCCAGTACTTC.

The chain combines TRBV15 with TRBJ2-1, with 7 bases matching TRBD1. V gave up 2 bases and J gave up 5 bases; unmatched junction bases: 12. The germline V gene encodes CDR1 LNHNV and CDR2 YYDKDF (reference sequence). The CDR3 contains 17 residues. CDR3 nucleotides: TGTGCCACCAGCAGATCTCTAACCGACAGGGTGGACAATGAGCAGTTCTTC. Translation gives CATSRSLTDRVDNEQFF. The full variable domain, in which reference TRBV15 and TRBJ2-1 provide the parts outside the CDR3, is DAMVIQNPRYQVTQFGKPVTLSCSQTLNHNVMYWYQQKSSQAPKLLFHYYDKDFNNEADTPDNFQSRRPNTSFCFLDIRSPGLGDTAMYLCATSRSLTDRVDNEQFFGPGTRLTVL.

The genes are TRBV20-1 and TRBJ2-1; a possible D gene is TRBD1 (6 bases). The germline V and J ends were trimmed by 3 bases and 0 bases, with 21 bases remaining between them. This CDR3 region has 18 residues. CDR1 DFQATT and CDR2 SNEGSKA come from the germline V gene (reference sequence). The CDR3 reads CSASPGGKGLSSYNEQFF. CDR3 DNA: TGCAGTGCTAGTCCTGGGGGCAAGGGGCTAAGCTCCTACAATGAGCAGTTCTTC.

The rearrangement joins TRBV19 to TRBJ2-7; perhaps D is TRBD1 or TRBD2 (6 bases each). The ends were cut back, 5 bases at V and 1 base at J, with 15 bases in the middle. The CDR3 sequence is 15 residues long. CDR1 LNHDA and CDR2 SQIVND come from the germline V gene (reference sequence). The CDR3 sequence: CASSPGAGPSYEQYF. The CDR3 DNA reads as TGTGCCAGTAGTCCGGGGGCAGGACCATCCTACGAGCAGTACTTC.